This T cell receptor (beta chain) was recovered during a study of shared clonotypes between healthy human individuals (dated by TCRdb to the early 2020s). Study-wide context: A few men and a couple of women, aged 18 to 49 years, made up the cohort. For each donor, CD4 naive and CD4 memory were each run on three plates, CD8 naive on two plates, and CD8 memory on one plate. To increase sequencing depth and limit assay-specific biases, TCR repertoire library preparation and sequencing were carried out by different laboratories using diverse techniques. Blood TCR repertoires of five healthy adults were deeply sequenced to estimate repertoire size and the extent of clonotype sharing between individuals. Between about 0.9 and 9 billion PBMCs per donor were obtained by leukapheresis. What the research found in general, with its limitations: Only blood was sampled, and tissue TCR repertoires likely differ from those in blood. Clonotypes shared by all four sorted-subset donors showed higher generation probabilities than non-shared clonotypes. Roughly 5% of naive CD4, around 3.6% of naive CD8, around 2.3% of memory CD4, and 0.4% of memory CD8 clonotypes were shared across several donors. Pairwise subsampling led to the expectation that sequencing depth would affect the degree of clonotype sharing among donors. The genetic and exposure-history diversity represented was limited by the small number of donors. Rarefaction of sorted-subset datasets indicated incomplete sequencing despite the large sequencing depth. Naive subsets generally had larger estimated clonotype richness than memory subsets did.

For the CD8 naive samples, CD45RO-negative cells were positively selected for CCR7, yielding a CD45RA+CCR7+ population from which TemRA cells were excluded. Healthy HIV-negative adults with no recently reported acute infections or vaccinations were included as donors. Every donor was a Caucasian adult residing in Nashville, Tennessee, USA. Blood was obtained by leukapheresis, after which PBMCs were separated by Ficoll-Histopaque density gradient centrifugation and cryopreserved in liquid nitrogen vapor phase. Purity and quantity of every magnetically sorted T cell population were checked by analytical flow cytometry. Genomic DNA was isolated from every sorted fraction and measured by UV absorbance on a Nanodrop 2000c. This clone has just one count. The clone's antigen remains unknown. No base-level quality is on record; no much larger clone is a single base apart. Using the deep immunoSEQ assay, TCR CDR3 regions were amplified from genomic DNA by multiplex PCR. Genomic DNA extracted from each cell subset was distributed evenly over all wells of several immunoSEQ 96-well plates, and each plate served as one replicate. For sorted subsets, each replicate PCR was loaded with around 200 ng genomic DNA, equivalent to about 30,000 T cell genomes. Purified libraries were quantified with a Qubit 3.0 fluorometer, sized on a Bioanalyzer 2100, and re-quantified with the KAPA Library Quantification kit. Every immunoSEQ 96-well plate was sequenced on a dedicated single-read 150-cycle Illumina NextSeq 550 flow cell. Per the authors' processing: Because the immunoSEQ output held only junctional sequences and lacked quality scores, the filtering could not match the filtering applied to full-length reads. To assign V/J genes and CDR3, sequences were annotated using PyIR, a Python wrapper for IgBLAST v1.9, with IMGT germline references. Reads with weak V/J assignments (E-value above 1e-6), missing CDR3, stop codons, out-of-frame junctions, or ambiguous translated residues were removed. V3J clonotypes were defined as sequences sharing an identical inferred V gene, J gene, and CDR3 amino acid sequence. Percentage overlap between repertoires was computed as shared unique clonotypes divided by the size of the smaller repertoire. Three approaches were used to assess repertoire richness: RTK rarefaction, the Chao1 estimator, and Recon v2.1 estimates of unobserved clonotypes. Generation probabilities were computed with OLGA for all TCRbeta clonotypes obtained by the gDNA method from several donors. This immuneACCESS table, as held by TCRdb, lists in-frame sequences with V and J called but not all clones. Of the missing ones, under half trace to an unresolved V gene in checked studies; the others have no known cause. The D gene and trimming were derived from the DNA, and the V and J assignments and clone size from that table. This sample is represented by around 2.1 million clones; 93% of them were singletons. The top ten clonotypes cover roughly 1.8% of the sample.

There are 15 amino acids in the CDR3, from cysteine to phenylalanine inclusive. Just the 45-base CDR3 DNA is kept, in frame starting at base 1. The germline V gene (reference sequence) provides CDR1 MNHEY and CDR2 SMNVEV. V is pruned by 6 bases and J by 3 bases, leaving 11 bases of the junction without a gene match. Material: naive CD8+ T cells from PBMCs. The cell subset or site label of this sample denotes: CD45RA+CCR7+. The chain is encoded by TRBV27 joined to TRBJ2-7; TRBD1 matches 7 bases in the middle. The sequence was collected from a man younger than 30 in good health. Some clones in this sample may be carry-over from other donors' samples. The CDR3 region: CASRDRTGPNYEQYF. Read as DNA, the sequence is TGTGCCAGCAGGGATCGGACAGGTCCGAACTACGAGCAGTACTTC.